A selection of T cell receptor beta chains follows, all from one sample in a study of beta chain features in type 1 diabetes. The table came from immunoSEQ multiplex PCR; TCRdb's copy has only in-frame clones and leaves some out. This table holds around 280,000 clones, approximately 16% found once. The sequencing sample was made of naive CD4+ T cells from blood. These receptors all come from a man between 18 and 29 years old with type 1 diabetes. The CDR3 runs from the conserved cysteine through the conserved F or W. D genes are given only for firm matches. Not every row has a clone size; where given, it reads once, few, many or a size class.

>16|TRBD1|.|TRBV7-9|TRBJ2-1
TGTGCCAGCAGCTCCCGGGGGAGACAGGGGCGGAATGAGCAGTTCTTC
CASSSRGRQGRNEQFF
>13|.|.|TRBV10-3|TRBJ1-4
TGTGCCATCAGTGTACAGGTTAATGAAAAACTGTTTTTT
CAISVQVNEKLFF
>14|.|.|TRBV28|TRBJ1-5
TGTGCCAGCAGTTTATTTACAGGGAGCCAGCCCCAGCATTTT
CASSLFTGSQPQHF
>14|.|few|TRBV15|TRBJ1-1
TGTGCCACCAGCTCCCGGACAGTCGGCACTGAAGCTTTCTTT
CATSSRTVGTEAFF
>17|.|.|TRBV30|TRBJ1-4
TGTGCCTGGAGTTATGGACAGTTTACAATACGGAATGAAAAACTGTTTTTT
CAWSYGQFTIRNEKLFF
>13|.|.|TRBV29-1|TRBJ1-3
TGCAGCGTCATGCCGTTAGCTGGAAACACCATATATTTT
CSVMPLAGNTIYF
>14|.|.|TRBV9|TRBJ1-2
TGTGCCAGCAGCTTAAAAACCCACTCCGGTGGCTACACCTTC
CASSLKTHSGGYTF
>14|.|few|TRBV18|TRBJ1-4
TGTGCCAGCTCACCACCGGGGAGTAATGAAAAACTGTTTTTT
CASSPPGSNEKLFF
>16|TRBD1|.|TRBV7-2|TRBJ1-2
TGTGCCAGCAGCTACCGGGACAGGGGATTAGTGGGTGGCTACACCTTC
CASSYRDRGLVGGYTF
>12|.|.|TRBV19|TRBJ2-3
TGTGCCACTCTATCCCGTGGAGATACGCAGTATTTT
CATLSRGDTQYF
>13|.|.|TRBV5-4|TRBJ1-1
TGTGCCAGCAGCCTGGACGGGAGCACTGAAGCTTTCTTT
CASSLDGSTEAFF